One sample yielded the 9 T cell receptor beta chains listed below, sequenced in a study of T-cell reconstitution after alpha-beta-depleted transplantation in children. This sample's TCRbeta library carried unique molecular identifier barcodes. MiXCR was run by TCRdb on the PCR reads, yielding one entry per CDR3 protein. The table has 60,000 to 80,000 distinct CDR3 sequences, about 7% seen once. The input for sequencing was PBMCs from the stem cell graft donor, taken from the stem cell graft. The receptors come from a human donor who donated a stem cell graft to a child with acute lymphoblastic leukemia.

The chain is built from TRBV5-1 and TRBJ2-3; D not certain. The CDR3 contains 13 residues. Trimming removed 4 bases from V and 0 bases from J, with 6 bases in between. Germline CDR1 reads SGHRS; CDR2 reads YFSETQ. CDR3 residues: CASSTPSTDTQYF. The CDR3 DNA sequence: TGCGCCAGCAGCACCCCTAGCACAGATACGCAGTATTTT.

This clonotype was seen at least ten times. This chain connects TRBV5-1 to TRBJ1-6; TRBD1 agrees at 7 bases. V shed 0 bases and J 7 bases; nucleotides not matched to a gene: 4. The CDR3 is 15 residues long. Germline CDR1 is SGHRS and CDR2 is YFSETQ. The CDR3 nucleotides read TGCGCCAGCAGCTTGGACAGGGGTGGAAATTCACCCCTCCACTTT. Protein sequence: CASSLDRGGNSPLHF.

The chain employs TRBV2 and TRBJ1-5; 9 bases map to TRBD1. The CDR3 length is 14 residues. CDR1 is SNHLY and CDR2 is FYNNEI in the germline V gene. V lost 7 bases to trimming and J lost 6 bases; unmatched junction nucleotides: 7. The CDR3 DNA sequence: TGTGCCAGCAAGCCGGGACAGGGTTCTCAGCCCCAGCATTTT. Protein: CASKPGQGSQPQHF.

This clonotype has just a few counts. The chain links TRBV5-1 to TRBJ2-1, with a possible D match to TRBD1 (5 bases). Trimming stripped 0 bases from V and 5 bases from J, with 12 bases between. In germline, CDR1 is SGHRS, CDR2 YFSETQ. There are 15 residues in the CDR3. The CDR3 sequence is CASSLAPGLDNEQFF. The CDR3 DNA follows: TGCGCCAGCAGCTTGGCCCCAGGGCTCGACAATGAGCAGTTCTTC.

This clonotype was found many times. The rearrangement uses TRBV24-1 and TRBJ2-1; the D gene is possibly TRBD1 (7 bases). The CDR3 consists of 16 residues. CDR1 KGHDR and CDR2 SFDVKD come from the germline V gene. Trimming pared 3 bases from V and 9 bases from J, leaving 20 bases between. In DNA form, the CDR3 reads TGTGCCACCAGTGATACAGAGGAGGGGGCTTGGGGTGAGCAGTTCTTC. Translating it yields CATSDTEEGAWGEQFF.

This chain uses TRBV5-6 with TRBJ2-2, with D uncertain. Germline CDR1 reads SGHDT; CDR2 reads YYEEEE. Trimming pared 4 bases from V and 0 bases from J, leaving 10 bases between. This CDR3 has 15 amino acids. The CDR3 loop reads CASSPRAPNTGELFF. CDR3 in DNA: TGTGCCAGCAGCCCCCGGGCCCCGAACACCGGGGAGCTGTTTTTT.

Ten or more counts support this clonotype. The rearrangement uses TRBV9 and TRBJ2-3; D not certain. Germline lookup yields CDR1 SGDLS and CDR2 YYNGEE. The CDR3 sequence is 15 residues long. Trimming took 0 bases from V and 4 from J, leaving 12 bases between them. DNA of the CDR3: TGTGCCAGCAGCGTAGAAGGGTATACAGCAGATACGCAGTATTTT. This gives the protein CASSVEGYTADTQYF.

This clonotype occurred many times. The chain has TRBV6-5 and TRBJ2-5; 12 positions match TRBD2. Unmatched junction bases numbered 0, after V lost 0 bases and J lost 4 bases. CDR1 and CDR2 (germline): MNHEY, SVGAGI. The CDR3 covers 15 residues. In DNA form, the CDR3 reads TGTGCCAGCAGTTACTCGACTAGCGGGGGAGAGACCCAGTACTTC. Translated, it gives CASSYSTSGGETQYF.

This clonotype came up many times. The chain employs TRBV24-1 and TRBJ2-5; D gene uncertain. CDR3 size: 14 residues. Germline CDR1 and CDR2: KGHDR and SFDVKD. The V end lost 4 bases, the J end lost 4 bases, and 12 bases lay between the germline ends. In DNA, the CDR3 is TGTGCCACCAGTGACCCAGTTGTTGGAGAGACCCAGTACTTC. Encoded protein: CATSDPVVGETQYF.